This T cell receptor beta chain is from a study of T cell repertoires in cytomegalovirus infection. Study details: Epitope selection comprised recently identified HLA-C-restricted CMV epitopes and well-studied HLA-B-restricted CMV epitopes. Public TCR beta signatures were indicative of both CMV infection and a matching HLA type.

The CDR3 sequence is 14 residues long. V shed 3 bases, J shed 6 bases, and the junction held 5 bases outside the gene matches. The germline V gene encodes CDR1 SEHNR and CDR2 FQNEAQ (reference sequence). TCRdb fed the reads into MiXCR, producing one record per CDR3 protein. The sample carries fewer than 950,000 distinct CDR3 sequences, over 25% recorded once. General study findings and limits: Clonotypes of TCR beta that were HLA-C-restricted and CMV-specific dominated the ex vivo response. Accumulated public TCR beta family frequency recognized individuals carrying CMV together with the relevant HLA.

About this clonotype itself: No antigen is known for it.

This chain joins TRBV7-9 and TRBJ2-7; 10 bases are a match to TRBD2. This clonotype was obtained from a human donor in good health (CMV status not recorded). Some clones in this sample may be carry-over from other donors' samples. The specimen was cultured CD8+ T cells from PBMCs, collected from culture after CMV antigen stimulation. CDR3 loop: CASSFSLAGPEQYF. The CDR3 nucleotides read TGTGCCAGCAGCTTTTCACTAGCGGGGCCCGAGCAGTACTTC. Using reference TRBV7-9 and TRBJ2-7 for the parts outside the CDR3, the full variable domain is DTGVSQNPRHKITKRGQNVTFRCDPISEHNRLYWYRQTLGQGPEFLTYFQNEAQLEKSRLLSDRFSAERPKGSFSTLEIQRTEQGDSAMYLCASSFSLAGPEQYFGPGTRLTVT.